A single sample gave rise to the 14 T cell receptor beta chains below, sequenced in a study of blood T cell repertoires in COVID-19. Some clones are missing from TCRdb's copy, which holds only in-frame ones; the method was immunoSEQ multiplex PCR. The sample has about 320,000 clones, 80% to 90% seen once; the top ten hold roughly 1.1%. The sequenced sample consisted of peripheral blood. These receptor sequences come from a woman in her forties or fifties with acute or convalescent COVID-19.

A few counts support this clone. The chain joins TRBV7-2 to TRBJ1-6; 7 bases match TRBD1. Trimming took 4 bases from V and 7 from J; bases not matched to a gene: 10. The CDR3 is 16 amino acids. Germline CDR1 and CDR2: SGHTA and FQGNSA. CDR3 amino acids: CASSSGRAGGNSPLHF. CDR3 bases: TGTGCCAGCAGCTCTGGGCGGGCAGGGGGAAATTCACCCCTCCACTTT.

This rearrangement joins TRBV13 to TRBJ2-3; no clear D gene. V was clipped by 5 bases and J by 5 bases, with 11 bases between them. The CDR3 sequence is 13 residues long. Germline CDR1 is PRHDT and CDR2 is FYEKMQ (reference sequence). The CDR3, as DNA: TGTGCCAGCAGCCCCCTGTCTCTAGATACGCAGTATTTT. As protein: CASSPLSLDTQYF.

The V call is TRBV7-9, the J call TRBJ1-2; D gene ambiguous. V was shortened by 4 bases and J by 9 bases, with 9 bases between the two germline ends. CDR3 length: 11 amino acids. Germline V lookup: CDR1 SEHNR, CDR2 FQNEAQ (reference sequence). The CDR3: CASSSEMRYTF. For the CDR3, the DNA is TGTGCCAGCAGCTCCGAGATGCGCTACACCTTC. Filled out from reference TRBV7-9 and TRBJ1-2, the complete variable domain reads DTGVSQNPRHKITKRGQNVTFRCDPISEHNRLYWYRQTLGQGPEFLTYFQNEAQLEKSRLLSDRFSAERPKGSFSTLEIQRTEQGDSAMYLCASSSEMRYTFGSGTRLTVV.

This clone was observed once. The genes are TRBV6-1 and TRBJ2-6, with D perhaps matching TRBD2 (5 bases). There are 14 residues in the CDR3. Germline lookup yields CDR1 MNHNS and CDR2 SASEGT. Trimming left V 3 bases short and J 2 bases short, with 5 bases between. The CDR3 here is CASSERAGANVLTF. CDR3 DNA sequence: TGTGCCAGCAGTGAGCGGGCTGGGGCCAACGTCCTGACTTTC.

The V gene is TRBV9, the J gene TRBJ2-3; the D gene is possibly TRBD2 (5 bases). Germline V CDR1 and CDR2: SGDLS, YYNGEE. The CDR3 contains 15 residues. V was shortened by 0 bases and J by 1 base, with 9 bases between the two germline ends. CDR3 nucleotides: TGTGCCAGCAGCGTAGCTGAGGGTGGCACAGATACGCAGTATTTT. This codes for CASSVAEGGTDTQYF.

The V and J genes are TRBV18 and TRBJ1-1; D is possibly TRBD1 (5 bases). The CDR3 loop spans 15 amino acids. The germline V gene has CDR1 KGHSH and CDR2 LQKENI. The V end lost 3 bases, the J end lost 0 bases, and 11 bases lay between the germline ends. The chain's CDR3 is CASSPRVELNTEAFF. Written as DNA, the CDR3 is TGTGCCAGCTCACCCAGGGTCGAATTGAACACTGAAGCTTTCTTT.

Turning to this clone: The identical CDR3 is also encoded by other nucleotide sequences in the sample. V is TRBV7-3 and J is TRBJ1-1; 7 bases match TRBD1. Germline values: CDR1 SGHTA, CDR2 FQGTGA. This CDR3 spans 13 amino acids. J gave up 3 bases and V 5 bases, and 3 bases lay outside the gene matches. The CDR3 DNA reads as TGTGCCAGCAGCCCAACAGGGGACACTGAAGCTTTCTTT. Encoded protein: CASSPTGDTEAFF.

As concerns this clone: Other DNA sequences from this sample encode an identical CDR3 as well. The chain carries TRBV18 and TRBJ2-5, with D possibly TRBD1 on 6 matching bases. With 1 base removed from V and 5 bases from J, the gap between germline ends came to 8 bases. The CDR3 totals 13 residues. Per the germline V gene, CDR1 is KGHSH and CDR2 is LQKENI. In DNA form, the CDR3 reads TGTGCCAGCTCACCACGGCAGGGGGAGACCCAGTACTTC. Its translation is CASSPRQGETQYF. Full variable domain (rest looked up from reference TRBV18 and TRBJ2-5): NAGVMQNPRHLVRRRGQEARLRCSPMKGHSHVYWYRQLPEEGLKFMVYLQKENIIDESGMPKERFSAEFPKEGPSILRIQQVVRGDSAAYFCASSPRQGETQYFGPGTRLLVL.

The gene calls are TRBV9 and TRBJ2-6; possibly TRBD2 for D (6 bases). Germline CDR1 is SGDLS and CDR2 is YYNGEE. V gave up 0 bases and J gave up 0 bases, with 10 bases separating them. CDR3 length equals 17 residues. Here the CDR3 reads CASSVAAGSSGANVLTF. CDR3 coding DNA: TGTGCCAGCAGCGTAGCGGCCGGGAGCTCTGGGGCCAACGTCCTGACTTTC.

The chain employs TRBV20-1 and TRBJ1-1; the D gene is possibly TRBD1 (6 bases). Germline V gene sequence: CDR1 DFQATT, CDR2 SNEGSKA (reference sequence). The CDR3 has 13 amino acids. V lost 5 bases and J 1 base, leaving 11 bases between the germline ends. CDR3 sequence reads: CSACGQPNTEAFF. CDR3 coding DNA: TGCAGTGCTTGTGGACAGCCGAACACTGAAGCTTTCTTT.

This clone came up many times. CDR3 sequence: CASNDGGLDSPLHF. The CDR3 bases are TGTGCCAGCAACGATGGGGGACTCGATTCACCCCTCCACTTT. The J gene is TRBJ1-6, the V gene TRBV9; TRBD1 might be the D (5 bases). V was shortened by 6 bases and J by 8 bases, with 15 bases between the two germline ends. Germline V gene data show CDR1 as SGDLS and CDR2 as YYNGEE. CDR3 length equals 14 residues. The full variable domain, completed using reference TRBV9 and TRBJ1-6, is DSGVTQTPKHLITATGQRVTLRCSPRSGDLSVYWYQQSLDQGLQFLIQYYNGEERAKGNILERFSAQQFPDLHSELNLSSLELGDSALYFCASNDGGLDSPLHFGNGTRLTVT.

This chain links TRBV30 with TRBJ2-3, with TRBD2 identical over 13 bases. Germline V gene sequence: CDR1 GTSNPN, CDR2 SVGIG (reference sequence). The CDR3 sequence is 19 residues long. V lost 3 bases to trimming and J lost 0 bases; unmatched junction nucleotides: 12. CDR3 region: CAWRARGTSGGGSTDTQYF. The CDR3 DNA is TGTGCCTGGAGGGCACGAGGAACTAGCGGGGGGGGGAGCACAGATACGCAGTATTTT.

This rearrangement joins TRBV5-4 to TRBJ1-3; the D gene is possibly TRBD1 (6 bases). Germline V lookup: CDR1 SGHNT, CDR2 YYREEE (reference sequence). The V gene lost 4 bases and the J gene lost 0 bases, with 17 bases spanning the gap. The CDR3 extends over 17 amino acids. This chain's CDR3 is CASSRAAGASSGNTIYF. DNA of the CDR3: TGTGCCAGCAGCCGCGCCGCGGGGGCTAGCTCTGGAAACACCATATATTTT.

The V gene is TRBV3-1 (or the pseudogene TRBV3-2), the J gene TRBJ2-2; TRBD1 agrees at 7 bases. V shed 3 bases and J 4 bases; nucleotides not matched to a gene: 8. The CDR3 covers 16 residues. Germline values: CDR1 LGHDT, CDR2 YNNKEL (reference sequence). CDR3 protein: CASSQKTGAGTGELFF. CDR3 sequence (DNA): TGTGCCAGCAGCCAGAAAACAGGGGCGGGCACCGGGGAGCTGTTTTTT.